This T cell receptor beta chain derives from a study of cytomegalovirus exposure and HLA in healthy donors (dated by TCRdb to the late 2010s). The study in broad terms: An earlier analysis of roughly 570 of the donors reported roughly 300 Gb of sequence data and approximately 120 million unique TCR beta sequences obtained from approximately 180 million T cells. An early release covering roughly 600 HLA-typed donors comprised 250 to 350 gigabases of sequencing data and some 79 million unique TCR sequences. Among the roughly 390 genotyped donors, approximately 82% belonged to the genetic ancestry cluster associated with self-reported Caucasian donors. The aim of the study was to test whether cataloging public T cell receptors could identify signatures of past pathogen exposure. The study profiled the T cell repertoires of 500 to 800 subjects by immunosequencing and related them to cytomegalovirus serostatus. Besides the first cohort of some 670 subjects, a separate validation cohort made up of 120 different subjects was used. High-throughput TCR immunosequencing, statistical association of individual TCRs with disease status, and machine learning were combined to predict cytomegalovirus infection status. To study patterns of TCR occurrence, a later analysis re-analyzed previously published TCR beta repertoires from 650 to 750 donors and added high-resolution HLA genotyping. In the later analysis, no new phenotypic data were used to find candidate immune exposures; instead, reliance was placed on TCR beta sequences and their occurrence across donors. An earlier analysis of approximately 640 of the donors applied high-throughput TCR beta sequencing to assess whether each TCR beta V gene segment acted as functional or pseudogenic. Donor age, sex, ethnicity and CMV serostatus were compiled together with the repertoire data. A later genetic analysis took genome-wide SNP genotypes for about 65% of the 666 donors and used that subset as a discovery cohort. All discovery cohort repertoires had been generated using a single sequencing platform. HLA typing included class I and class II loci at four-digit resolution. Typing coverage differed by locus: A, B, C, DRB1 and DQB1 were typed in roughly 620-630 donors, DQA1 in about 500, DPA1 in around 610, and DPB1 in around 490. Four or five DR-DQ haplotypes were treated as single units for association and clustering because of strong linkage in the cohort. Among some 410 genotyped donors of the cohort, an average of 235,054 unique TCR beta nucleotide sequences were sequenced per donor, roughly 20% of them non-productive. Results the study describes overall, beyond this receptor: The classifier was reported to diagnose cytomegalovirus status with high specificity and sensitivity in both the original and validation cohorts. Strong co-occurrence of HLA alleles, especially DR and DQ, made assigning TCR associations to individual alleles difficult. Correlated functional status among segregating V segments might reflect linkage disequilibrium, but an unknown experimental factor could not be ruled out. The only immune exposure information available for the cohort was CMV serostatus. In a later analysis, the rate of TCR association differed among HLA loci, with DRB1 alleles having the most associated TCRs and HLA-C alleles having the fewest. A later genetic analysis associated a missense DCLRE1C variant with V-gene and J-gene trimming of TCR beta chains, and an independent cohort replicated the association. The study listed 164 TCR beta chains as associated with cytomegalovirus. The authors suggested that the approach could potentially be generalized to other disease states and immunological phenotypes. In an earlier analysis of over 550 of the donors, most TCR beta V segments were observed in productive rearrangements about 90% or about 30% of the time, broadly matching IMGT annotations. While some public TCRs were present in many individuals, most TCR sequences turned up only very rarely across donors. In vitro tests confirmed that a few of the cytomegalovirus-associated TCR beta chains recognize cytomegalovirus antigens. Because some donors lacked HLA typing at each locus, the association tests relied only on the typed subset. In a later analysis, several top co-occurrence clusters were reported to appear linked to parvovirus B19, influenza, CMV and Epstein-Barr virus. The cohort was sequenced for TCR beta chains only, and without alpha or paired-chain data the features that could be detected were limited. The 87-base-pair reads could not distinguish some IMGT-functional V segments, including TRBV6-2 and TRBV6-3, so those segments were excluded. The presence/absence analyses assumed that sequencing depth was roughly uniform across donors, and that assumption may not be true. About 17 rarely observed V segments, including chromosome 9 orphons, were excluded from the earlier analysis of about 600 of the donors because counts were too low. In a later analysis, HLA-associated TCR beta chains were found to be more clonally expanded and to have lower generation probabilities than equally common non-associated chains. A cluster of highly shared sequence variants was judged likely to represent a technical artifact of the sequencing pipeline. A later analysis associated about 17,000 TCR beta sequences with specific HLA alleles at a false discovery rate of 0.05. A later genetic analysis reported fewer N-insertions in productive TCRs among donors in an Asian-associated ancestry cluster than the roughly 700-donor mean. A further reported finding was that TCR beta sequences accurately predicted the HLA-A and HLA-B alleles for most subjects in the first cohort. According to a later analysis, most CMV-associated TCR beta chains appeared to be HLA-restricted, and the HLA associations seemed to be driven largely by CMV exposure.

A distance of 5 bases separates the germline ends of V and J, which lose 5 bases and 4 bases respectively. The germline V gene (reference sequence) specifies SEHNR as CDR1 and FQNEAQ as CDR2. There are 12 amino acids in the CDR3, from cysteine to phenylalanine inclusive. The retained sequence is limited to the CDR3, 36 bases, with the frame set at the first base. This clone showed up just once. Its antigen has not been determined. Base qualities are missing; no much larger clone stands one base away. The cohort consisted of more than 650 healthy bone marrow donors. At the time of sampling, every cohort member was nominally healthy, though immune exposures that went unrecorded were likely present. The donor tested CMV seronegative and was one of the 352 seronegative cohort members. Every donor gave a peripheral blood sample, and the peripheral blood mononuclear cells from that sample were used for TCR beta sequencing. Genomic DNA extraction from the blood cell samples was performed with the Qiagen DNeasy Blood Extraction Kit.

Receptor libraries were prepared by the immunoSEQ multiplex PCR assay. The multiplex PCR relied on a mix of 60 forward primers for TCR Vbeta segments and 13 reverse primers for TCR Jbeta segments. A multiplex PCR assay on genomic DNA amplified the CDR3 region of rearranged TCR beta genes. Amplified TCR beta libraries were sequenced as 87-base-pair reads on the Illumina HiSeq System. In the original analysis: Across the 600 to 700 repertoires, a later analysis counted 60 million to 90 million unique TCR beta chains, around 10 million of which were shared by at least two donors. Raw reads were error-corrected and collapsed into unique sequences with a nearest-neighbor algorithm that merged closely related sequences to remove PCR and sequencing errors. CDR3 sequences were aligned to IMGT reference sequences to assign V, D and J gene segments. For a sequence to be retained, a match of at least six nucleotides was required to both a V gene segment and a J gene segment. A rearrangement was called productive if the CDR3 had no stop codons and remained in frame with V and J, and every other rearrangement was called non-productive. CDR3 was defined according to IMGT convention as the region running from the second conserved V-encoded cysteine to the conserved J-encoded phenylalanine. Sequences without an unambiguous match to a single V gene segment were excluded from the earlier analysis of 500 to 700 of the donors. In an earlier analysis of 450 to 750 of the donors, a V segment was called functional when productive rearrangements were above 56.7%, and segregating when the standard deviation between donors exceeded 5%. To diagnose cytomegalovirus status from the catalog of TCR beta chain sequences, a statistical classification framework was built. V and J gene assignment, in a later analysis, came from comparing TCR nucleotide sequences with IMGT/GENE-DB human TR gene sequences. A later analysis assigned CDR3 sequences and most-parsimonious VDJ recombination scenarios with the TCRdist pipeline. In a later analysis, every TCR beta chain was defined by the combination of its CDR3 amino acid sequence and its V-gene family, and reads without a unique V-gene family were dropped. To address suspected cross-contamination and a sequencing artifact, a later analysis removed some 620 highly shared, low-generation-probability nucleotide sequences. In a later analysis, a clonal expansion index for each public chain was calculated from normalized within-repertoire ranks of inferred template counts. Generation probabilities in a later analysis came from a VDJ recombination model fitted to out-of-frame rearrangements, and those results were checked against IGoR. A later analysis scored TCR-TCR, TCR-HLA and TCR-CMV co-occurrence with hypergeometric tests, applying a repertoire-size bias correction to TCR pairs. To estimate false discovery rates, a later analysis permuted the HLA or CMV assignments 20 times. In a later analysis, co-occurring TCRs were grouped with DBSCAN, and TCRdist sequence similarity was added when clustering was performed within HLA-allele-positive subsets. For co-occurrence clustering, repertoires with fewer than 30,000 or more than 120,000 public chains were excluded, along with roughly five repertoires with anomalous nucleotide sharing. TCRdb re-hosts the immuneACCESS table, in-frame sequences only. Its copies lack some clones; in the studies checked, an unresolved V gene accounts for under half of them, and the cause for the rest is not known. D and trimming were read from the DNA, whereas the V and J calls and clone size are those reported in that table. The sample has approximately 180,000 clones on record, approximately 86% of them singletons. The leading ten clones occupy roughly 1.7% of the sample.

Sequencing was carried out using PBMCs. The TCR comes from a woman aged 18-35 years in good health and CMV-seronegative. The chain is assembled from TRBV7-9 and TRBJ2-2; no D gene can be assigned with confidence. The CDR3 region reads CASSPFTGELFF. The DNA sequence is as follows: TGTGCCAGCAGCCCCTTCACCGGGGAGCTGTTTTTT.